These 20 T cell receptor beta chains were sequenced from one sample in a study of tumor-infiltrating lymphocytes in primary liver carcinoma. Germline DNA was extracted too, while blood RNA derived from unsorted whole blood. Reverse transcription of around 0.45 ug total RNA with a constant-region primer produced TCR beta cDNA. Three rounds of nested multiplex PCR with slightly modified ARM-PCR produced TCR beta libraries. TRBV1-TRBV30 forward primers and a C-beta reverse primer were used in the first two PCR rounds, which each ran for about 10 cycles. TCRdb fed the multiplex PCR reads into MiXCR, producing one record per CDR3 protein. Of 190,000 or so distinct CDR3 sequences in the sample, roughly two thirds were seen once. The material sequenced was peripheral blood. The receptors were gathered from a woman aged 60-75 years with primary liver carcinoma and hepatitis B virus infection.

On this clonotype itself: This may be a read error: a much more frequent sequence differs by one nucleotide. The J gene is TRBJ1-4, the V gene TRBV12-3 or TRBV12-4; possible D gene TRBD1, 5 bases. This CDR3 is 14 amino acids long. The CDR3 nucleotides are TGTGCCAGCAAGCGACCCTATAGGGGTGAAAAACTGTCTTTT. Its protein is CASKRPYRGEKLSF.

Of note for this clonotype: With a much larger clone just one base away, this may be a read error. The chain uses TRBV4-1 and TRBJ2-1; D unclear. Germline-derived CDR1 and CDR2 are MGHRA and YSYEKL. This CDR3 spans 13 amino acids. The CDR3 is CAGSQRAFPEQFF. The CDR3 DNA is TGCGCCGGCAGCCAAAGGGCCTTCCCAGAGCAGTTCTTC.

A remark on this clonotype: No conserved phenylalanine or tryptophan ends this CDR3, so it is likely a read error. The DNA is left out, because the CDR3 cannot be placed on it with certainty; the CDR3 is given as TCRdb lists it. The rearrangement uses TRBV11-1 and TRBJ2-1; the table names TRBD1, a call not compared with the DNA. Germline V gene lookup returns CDR1 SGHAT and CDR2 FQDESV (reference sequence). 13 amino acids form the CDR3, both terminal residues included. CDR3 sequence reads: CASSYDRVREQLL.

This clonotype was recorded a few times. A clone one base away is much larger, so this may be a read error. The chain couples TRBV6-1 to TRBJ2-5; a weak D match, TRBD2 (6 bases). The CDR3 spans 14 residues. In germline, CDR1 is MNHNS, CDR2 SASEGT. The CDR3 sequence: CTSITSLSGPTQYF. The DNA of the CDR3 is TGTACCAGCATCACTTCTCTTAGCGGACCGACCCAGTACTTC.

This clonotype has a handful of counts. A read error may account for a junction end that differs from germline. This chain connects TRBV12-3 or TRBV12-4 to TRBJ1-2; no clear D. The CDR3 extends over 15 amino acids. Here the CDR3 reads CASSFRRMPGYGYIF. Written as DNA, the CDR3 is TGTGCCAGCAGTTTCCGCCGGATGCCGGGGTATGGCTACATCTTC.

This clonotype was recorded at least ten times. The chain has TRBV6-5 and TRBJ2-5; D might be TRBD2 (5 bases). Trimming removed 7 bases at V and 5 bases at J, with 17 bases between. The CDR3 is made up of 14 amino acids. Germline CDR1 MNHEY, CDR2 SVGAGI. This chain's CDR3 is CASIKRRSKETQYF. DNA for the CDR3: TGTGCCAGCATCAAAAGGAGGTCGAAGGAGACCCAGTACTTC.

As for this clonotype: Possible read error: a much larger clone is one base away. The CDR3 reads CASSPWTTPKTNEKLFF. The CDR3 bases are TGTGCCAGCAGCCCCTGGACAACGCCGAAAACTAATGAAAAACTGTTTTTT. The rearrangement joins TRBV7-8 to TRBJ1-4; a possible D gene is TRBD1 (5 bases). The length of the CDR3 is 17 residues. Trimming took 5 bases from V and 1 from J, leaving 17 bases between them. CDR1 SGHVS and CDR2 FQNEAQ come from the germline V gene.

A note on this clonotype: At one of its ends the junction is not consistent with the germline gene, which may arise from a read error. This chain connects TRBV6-6 to TRBJ2-3; the D gene is possibly TRBD1 (5 bases). The CDR3 is 13 amino acids. Germline CDR1 MNHNY, CDR2 SVGAGI (reference sequence). The CDR3 coding sequence is TGTGCCAGCAGTTTCAGGGCTACAGATATGCAGTATTTT. Translated: CASSFRATDMQYF.

Note on this clonotype: Just one base apart from a much larger clone, this may be a read error. V gene TRBV29-1 combines with J gene TRBJ1-4; D call uncertain. V lost 6 bases, J lost 5 bases, and 10 bases lay in between. Germline CDR1 and CDR2: SQVTM and ANQGSEA. This CDR3 contains 12 residues. The CDR3: CSVQRLNEKLFF. CDR3 coding DNA: TGCAGCGTCCAGAGGCTAAATGAAAAACTGTTTTTT.

V usage is TRBV6-1 and J usage is TRBJ2-7; D unclear. This CDR3 is built from 13 residues. Between the trimmed V and J ends, which lost 8 bases and 7 bases, there was a span of 18 bases. The germline gives CDR1 MNHNS, CDR2 SASEGT. In DNA form, the CDR3 reads TGTGCCAGCGGGATGCAACTCGGTGGGGAGCAGTACTTC. This translates into CASGMQLGGEQYF.

On this clonotype itself: The final CDR3 position lacks the conserved phenylalanine or tryptophan, pointing to a likely read error. The chain combines TRBV11-3 with TRBJ2-2, with no clear D. Germline assignment: CDR1 SGHNT and CDR2 YENEEA. CDR3 length equals 12 residues. Trimming left V 11 bases short and J 3 bases short, with 10 bases between. The DNA for the CDR3 is TGTGCCTCCGCAGTGGACACCGGGGAGCTGTTTTTA. Translation: CASAVDTGELFL.

The chain joins TRBV29-1 to TRBJ2-3, with a tentative D call TRBD2 (6 bases). The CDR3 extends over 12 amino acids. The germline gives CDR1 SQVTM, CDR2 ANQGSEA. CDR3 loop: CGAGRRTDTQYF. The DNA for the CDR3 is TGCGGCGCGGGGAGGAGGACGGATACGCAGTATTTT.

In this sample, this clonotype turned up a few times. The V gene is TRBV24-1, the J gene TRBJ1-1; 8 bases match TRBD1. Germline CDR1 and CDR2: KGHDR and SFDVKD. The CDR3 contains 15 residues. After removal of 2 bases from V and 7 bases from J, the junction contained 8 bases not matched to a gene. The CDR3 sequence is CATSDSGQGGGEAFF. The CDR3 DNA follows: TGTGCCACCAGTGATTCAGGACAGGGCGGGGGTGAAGCTTTCTTT.

Only one count was recorded for this clonotype. At one end, the junction sequence differs from germline, possibly due to a read error. The chain links TRBV5-6 to TRBJ2-1; tentative D call: TRBD1 (6 bases). This CDR3 spans 16 amino acids. In germline, CDR1 is SGHDT, CDR2 YYEEEE. CDR3 amino acids: CDSSLDSGTNYNEQFF. The CDR3 DNA reads as TGTGACAGCAGCTTGGACTCCGGGACAAATTACAATGAGCAGTTCTTC.

This clonotype occurred many times. V usage is TRBV2 and J usage is TRBJ1-1, with D perhaps matching TRBD1 (5 bases). V lost 4 bases and J lost 4, with 13 bases in between. Germline values: CDR1 SNHLY, CDR2 FYNNEI. This CDR3 has 14 amino acids. CDR3 in amino acids: CASSVLSQGTEAFF. In DNA form, the CDR3 reads TGTGCCAGCAGTGTACTAAGTCAGGGCACTGAAGCTTTCTTT.

With respect to this clonotype: At one of its ends the junction is not consistent with the germline gene, which may arise from a read error. The chain links TRBV28 to TRBJ2-5; D may be TRBD1 or TRBD2 (5 bases each). Germline values: CDR1 MDHEN, CDR2 SYDVKM. The CDR3 length is 15 residues. CDR3 sequence (DNA): TGTGCCGGCAGCCCGAGGGGAGTCTTAGTGGAGACTCAGTACTTC. Its translation: CAGSPRGVLVETQYF.

This clonotype was counted at least ten times. The V gene is TRBV29-1, the J gene TRBJ2-4; D remains unclear. The CDR3 extends over 11 amino acids. Per germline, CDR1 SQVTM and CDR2 ANQGSEA. V lost 1 base and J 12 bases, leaving 10 bases between the germline ends. CDR3 loop: CSVEGADTQYF. The CDR3 nucleotides read TGCAGCGTTGAAGGGGCAGACACTCAGTACTTC.

Comments on this clonotype: A read error may produce the germline difference seen at one junction end. This rearrangement joins TRBV29-1 to TRBJ2-2; D may be TRBD2 (5 bases). The V gene's germline CDR1 is SQVTM and CDR2 ANQGSEA. The CDR3 contains 11 residues. CDR3 protein: CSVGITGELFF. CDR3 nucleotide sequence: TGTAGCGTTGGCATCACCGGGGAGCTGTTTTTT.

CDR3 sequence: CPNSPPSGANVLTF. CDR3 DNA: TGTCCCAACAGCCCCCCCTCTGGGGCCAACGTCCTGACTTTC. This rearrangement joins TRBV11-2 to TRBJ2-6; D unclear. This CDR3 has 14 residues. Looked up from germline, CDR1 is SGHAT and CDR2 is FQNNGV.

The rearrangement uses TRBV27 and TRBJ1-2, with 8 bases lining up with TRBD1. CDR3 size: 12 residues. J gave up 8 bases and V 9 bases, and 8 bases lay outside the gene matches. CDR1 is MNHEY and CDR2 is SMNVEV in the germline V gene (reference sequence). Written as DNA, the CDR3 is TGTGCCAGTTCGGGCAGGGGGCTCGGCTACACCTTC. This sequence encodes CASSGRGLGYTF.